These T cell receptor beta chains were read from a single sample in a study of identical twins. Each CDR3 protein is one row after TCRdb ran MiXCR on the 5' RACE reads. The repertoire holds some 500,000 distinct CDR3 sequences, with more than 13% as singletons. These records were also assigned to another study, of yellow fever vaccine responses in identical twins.

Sequenced: CD4+ T cells sorted from blood. The receptors originated from a woman aged 18-29 years in good health. Both conserved end residues are part of each CDR3. D genes are given only for firm matches. The size entry is marked missing in some rows and otherwise reads once, few, many or a size class.

V,J,D,size,DNA,CDR3
TRBV9,TRBJ2-3,TRBD2,few,TGTGCCAGCAGCGTGCGGGGGGGAATCACAGATACGCAGTATTTT,CASSVRGGITDTQYF
TRBV24-1,TRBJ2-1,TRBD2,NA,TGTGCCACCAGTGATCCTAGCGGGGGGAATCCCCCAGGGCAGTTCTTC,CATSDPSGGNPPGQFF
TRBV19,TRBJ2-1,NA,NA,TGTGCCAGTAGTATCGCAGGGAGTGAGCAGTTCTTC,CASSIAGSEQFF
TRBV6-5,TRBJ2-1,TRBD2,NA,TGTGCCAGCAGTTACCGGCTAGCGGGAGAGGCTTCCTACAATGAGCAGTTCTTC,CASSYRLAGEASYNEQFF
TRBV7-8,TRBJ1-2,TRBD1,many,TGTGCCAGCAGCTCCGCCAGGCAGGGGGTTGGCTATGGCTACACCTTC,CASSSARQGVGYGYTF
TRBV29-1,TRBJ2-5,NA,few,TGCAGCGCCGCGGCTACCGGGACTTTACAAGAGACCCAGTACTTC,CSAAATGTLQETQYF
TRBV10-3,TRBJ2-1,NA,NA,TGTGCCATCTCGGCGGACAATGAGCAGTTCTTC,CAISADNEQFF
TRBV7-2,TRBJ2-1,TRBD1,NA,TGTGCCAGCAGCGCCCCGACAGGGTCGTCTCGTCGTGAGCAGTTCTTC,CASSAPTGSSRREQFF
TRBV6-2/TRBV6-3,TRBJ2-1,TRBD2,NA,TGTGCCAGCAGTTACAGACCTAGCGGGAGCAGAGCGGCTGAGCAGTTCTTC,CASSYRPSGSRAAEQFF
TRBV28,TRBJ2-1,TRBD2,NA,TGTGCCAGCTTAGCGGGAGGGTTAGGAAATGAGCAGTTCTTC,CASLAGGLGNEQFF
TRBV12-3/TRBV12-4,TRBJ2-3,TRBD2,NA,TGTGCCAGCACCTCGGGACTAGCTGCGGATACGCAGTATTTT,CASTSGLAADTQYF
TRBV12-5,TRBJ2-2,TRBD1,NA,TGTGCTAGTGGTTTGGTACCCAAGGACAGGGGGAACACCGGGGAGCTGTTTTTT,CASGLVPKDRGNTGELFF
TRBV7-8,TRBJ2-7,NA,few,TGTGCCAGCAGCTTAGGACCTACTCCGGGGCGGGAGCAGTACTTC,CASSLGPTPGREQYF
TRBV20-1,TRBJ2-7,NA,few,TGCAGTGCTAGAGATCGGGAACGGAGTATTACCTACGAGCAGTACTTC,CSARDRERSITYEQYF
TRBV7-3,TRBJ2-3,NA,few,TGTGCCAGCAGCTTAGGGGGTTGGAAAGATACGCAGTATTTT,CASSLGGWKDTQYF
TRBV10-3,TRBJ2-7,TRBD2,few,TGTGCCATCAGGCGTAGCGGGGGGGCGTACGAGCAGTACTTC,CAIRRSGGAYEQYF